Following are 17 T cell receptor beta chains from one sample sequenced in a study of blood T cell repertoires in COVID-19. Produced via immunoSEQ multiplex PCR; TCRdb's table is partial and in-frame only. The sample records more than 85,000 clones, nearly 90% being singletons. What was sequenced was peripheral blood. Receptor source: a woman in her sixties with acute or convalescent COVID-19.

The chain carries TRBV15 and TRBJ2-1, with 9 bases matching TRBD2. The V gene's germline CDR1 is LNHNV and CDR2 YYDKDF (reference sequence). J gave up 4 bases and V 5 bases, and 9 bases lay outside the gene matches. The CDR3 loop spans 16 amino acids. Here the CDR3 reads CATSSGGTSQYNEQFF. DNA of the CDR3: TGTGCCACCAGCTCTGGGGGGACTAGCCAATACAATGAGCAGTTCTTC.

V gene TRBV18 combines with J gene TRBJ2-1; TRBD2 matches 10 bases. The V gene's germline CDR1 is KGHSH and CDR2 LQKENI. The CDR3 length is 17 residues. With 2 bases clipped from V and 6 bases from J, the junction kept 10 bases outside the gene matches. CDR3 in amino acids: CASSPSVPLAGVNEQFF. CDR3 DNA: TGTGCCAGCTCACCATCGGTCCCGCTAGCGGGAGTCAATGAGCAGTTCTTC.

The V and J genes are TRBV5-3 and TRBJ2-3, with TRBD2 matching over 11 bases. TRBV5-3 belongs to the ORF category, with a function that is uncertain. The V and J ends lost 6 bases and 0 bases, in that order; junction bases with no gene match: 12. The CDR3 totals 18 residues. The CDR3 coding sequence is TGTGCCAGAAACGGGACTAGCGGACCGAGGGGAAGCACAGATACGCAGTATTTT. This translates into CARNGTSGPRGSTDTQYF.

This clone was picked up one time. The chain joins TRBV18 to TRBJ2-7; 8 nucleotides agree with TRBD1. The CDR3 runs 15 residues. CDR1 and CDR2 from the germline V gene are KGHSH and LQKENI. The V segment lost 2 bases and the J segment 2 bases; nucleotides outside the gene matches: 5. As DNA, the CDR3 is TGTGCCAGCTCACCATTAGGACAGGGTCCCTACGAGCAGTACTTC. It is translated as CASSPLGQGPYEQYF. Full variable domain (rest looked up from reference TRBV18 and TRBJ2-7): NAGVMQNPRHLVRRRGQEARLRCSPMKGHSHVYWYRQLPEEGLKFMVYLQKENIIDESGMPKERFSAEFPKEGPSILRIQQVVRGDSAAYFCASSPLGQGPYEQYFGPGTRLTVT.

This chain uses TRBV7-9 with TRBJ1-2; TRBD1 might be the D (6 bases). Trimming stripped 5 bases from V and 10 bases from J, with 20 bases between. The CDR3 runs 14 residues. Germline values: CDR1 SEHNR, CDR2 FQNEAQ (reference sequence). CDR3 DNA: TGTGCCAGCAGCGCCGAAGGGGGAGACCGGGACTACACCTTC. Protein sequence: CASSAEGGDRDYTF. Drawing the rest from reference TRBV7-9 and TRBJ1-2, the complete variable domain is DTGVSQNPRHKITKRGQNVTFRCDPISEHNRLYWYRQTLGQGPEFLTYFQNEAQLEKSRLLSDRFSAERPKGSFSTLEIQRTEQGDSAMYLCASSAEGGDRDYTFGSGTRLTVV.

CDR3 sequence reads: CASRGGQGVTGELFF. The CDR3 coding sequence is TGTGCCAGCCGCGGGGGACAGGGGGTCACCGGGGAGCTGTTTTTT. This chain links TRBV7-9 with TRBJ2-2, with 11 bases lining up with TRBD1. The CDR3 covers 15 residues. The V gene's germline CDR1 is SEHNR and CDR2 FQNEAQ (reference sequence). V gave up 8 bases and J gave up 4 bases; unmatched junction bases: 6.

CDR3 sequence (DNA): TGTGCCAGCAGACACTCCGGACAGGGCCGATACGAGCAGTACTTC. The encoded protein is CASRHSGQGRYEQYF. The chain carries TRBV6-5 and TRBJ2-7; 8 bases map to TRBD1. V was pared by 6 bases and J by 4 bases, with 11 bases of the junction left unmatched. The CDR3 consists of 15 residues. CDR1 and CDR2 (germline): MNHEY, SVGAGI.

This rearrangement joins TRBV5-1 to TRBJ2-3; 11 bases line up with TRBD2. Germline V lookup: CDR1 SGHRS, CDR2 YFSETQ. The J segment lost 2 bases and the V segment lost 0 bases, leaving 2 bases of the junction unmatched. This CDR3 is built from 16 residues. CDR3: CASSLGLAGPTDTQYF. The CDR3 nucleotides are TGCGCCAGCAGCTTGGGACTAGCGGGACCCACAGATACGCAGTATTTT.

The rearrangement joins TRBV19 to TRBJ2-3, with unresolved D. The germline CDR1 and CDR2 sequences are LNHDA and SQIVND (reference sequence). CDR3 length: 13 amino acids. V lost 3 bases, J lost 5 bases, and 9 bases lay in between. The CDR3 region is CASSISPGDTQYF. CDR3 in DNA: TGTGCCAGTAGTATTTCACCCGGAGATACGCAGTATTTT. The full variable domain, with the rest looked up from reference TRBV19 and TRBJ2-3, is DGGITQSPKYLFRKEGQNVTLSCEQNLNHDAMYWYRQDPGQGLRLIYYSQIVNDFQKGDIAEGYSVSREKKESFPLTVTSAQKNPTAFYLCASSISPGDTQYFGPGTRLTVL.

J is TRBJ2-3 and V is TRBV7-9; 12 nucleotides agree with TRBD2. The ends lost 5 bases at V and 0 bases at J; junction bases unmatched: 9. This CDR3 has 18 residues. Looked up from germline, CDR1 is SEHNR and CDR2 is FQNEAQ (reference sequence). The CDR3 bases are TGTGCCAGCAGCCGCACCTCGGGACTAGCGGGCAGCACAGATACGCAGTATTTT. Translating gives CASSRTSGLAGSTDTQYF.

The chain couples TRBV7-8 to TRBJ2-6; the D is unclear. Germline loops: CDR1 SGHVS, CDR2 FQNEAQ. The CDR3 spans 15 residues. V dropped 8 bases and J dropped 1 base, with 12 bases sitting between them. The CDR3 bases are TGTGCCAGCGGTTCACAGAGATCTGGGGCCAACGTCCTGACTTTC. Translating it yields CASGSQRSGANVLTF.

This chain connects TRBV18 to TRBJ1-1, with 8 bases matching TRBD1. From germline, CDR1 is KGHSH and CDR2 LQKENI. The CDR3 has 13 residues. J gave up 4 bases and V 8 bases, and 6 bases lay outside the gene matches. CDR3 amino acids: CASIQGGSTEAFF. In DNA, the CDR3 is TGTGCCAGCATACAGGGGGGGAGCACTGAAGCTTTCTTT. The full variable domain, rest sourced from reference TRBV18 and TRBJ1-1, is NAGVMQNPRHLVRRRGQEARLRCSPMKGHSHVYWYRQLPEEGLKFMVYLQKENIIDESGMPKERFSAEFPKEGPSILRIQQVVRGDSAAYFCASIQGGSTEAFFGQGTRLTVV.

This chain links TRBV10-3 with TRBJ2-1; the D gene is possibly TRBD1 (6 bases). Trimming cost V 6 bases and J 4 bases, with 10 bases left between them. This CDR3 is built from 13 residues. From germline, CDR1 is ENHRY and CDR2 SYGVKD. CDR3 region: CAIRGDKYNEQFF. In DNA, the CDR3 is TGTGCCATCAGGGGGGACAAGTACAATGAGCAGTTCTTC.

The chain is built from TRBV3-1 (or the pseudogene TRBV3-2) and TRBJ2-1; 7 nucleotides agree with TRBD2. This CDR3 is 14 amino acids long. Trimming cost V 3 bases and J 7 bases; bases outside gene matches: 6. Germline V gene sequence: CDR1 LGHDT, CDR2 YNNKEL (reference sequence). The CDR3 is CASSHTNGRNEQFF. As DNA, the CDR3 is TGTGCCAGCAGCCACACAAACGGGAGGAATGAGCAGTTCTTC.

The chain is built from TRBV5-1 and TRBJ2-3; 8 bases are a match to TRBD1. The V gene end was trimmed by 5 bases and the J gene end by 4 bases; junction bases not matched to a gene: 6. The length of the CDR3 is 14 residues. Germline CDR1 is SGHRS and CDR2 is YFSETQ. The CDR3 region is CASRPGGGADTQYF. DNA of the CDR3: TGCGCCAGCAGGCCAGGGGGCGGCGCAGATACGCAGTATTTT.

The chain couples TRBV19 to TRBJ2-2; no reliable D call. The germline CDR1 and CDR2 sequences are LNHDA and SQIVND (reference sequence). The V and J ends lost 6 bases and 7 bases respectively, with 12 bases between them. The CDR3 loop spans 13 amino acids. In nucleotides, the CDR3 is TGTGCCAGTAGCCTCAGCGCGGACGGGGAGCTGTTTTTT. Translated: CASSLSADGELFF.

CDR3 in amino acids: CASSTGVQGYGYTF. In DNA, the CDR3 is TGTGCCAGCTCGACAGGGGTGCAGGGCTATGGCTACACCTTC. V gene TRBV6-5 combines with J gene TRBJ1-2, with 8 bases matching TRBD1. Germline V gene lookup returns CDR1 MNHEY and CDR2 SVGAGI. This CDR3 has 14 residues. V shed 8 bases and J 4 bases; nucleotides not matched to a gene: 9.